The present entry profiles one T cell receptor (beta chain) with its context. No antigen is known for it. The PCR employed 60 Vbeta primers together with 13 Jbeta primers. Measured with immunoSEQ multiplex PCR; TCRdb has only the in-frame clones, and not every one. The sample consists of 150,000 to 200,000 clones, about 79% of them appearing once. This CDR3 contains 13 residues. CDR1 and CDR2 (germline): LNHDA, SQIVND (reference sequence). V was pared by 6 bases and J by 0 bases, with 9 bases between. This entry comes from a study of cytomegalovirus exposure and HLA in healthy donors. Study-wide findings and caveats: Testing in vitro showed a few CMV-associated chains specific for CMV antigens. A later analysis showed TCR association rates differing by HLA locus, peaking at DRB1 and lowest at HLA-C.

Donors consisted of healthy bone marrow donors. The receptor was derived from a man between 50 and 59 years old in good health and CMV-seropositive. Sequencing used PBMCs. The gene calls are TRBV19 and TRBJ2-7; D unresolved. CDR3 coding DNA: TGTGCCAGTAGGAGAGCCGGCTCCTACGAGCAGTACTTC. It codes for CASRRAGSYEQYF.